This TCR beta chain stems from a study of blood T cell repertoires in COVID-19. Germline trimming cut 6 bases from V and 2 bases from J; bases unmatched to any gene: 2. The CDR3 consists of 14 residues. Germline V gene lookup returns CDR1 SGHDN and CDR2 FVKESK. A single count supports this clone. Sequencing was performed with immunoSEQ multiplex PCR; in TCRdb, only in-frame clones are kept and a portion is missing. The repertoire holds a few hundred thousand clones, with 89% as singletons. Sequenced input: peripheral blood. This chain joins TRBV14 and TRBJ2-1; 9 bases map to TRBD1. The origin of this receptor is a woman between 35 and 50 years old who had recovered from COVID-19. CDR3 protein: CASRHRGPYNEQFF. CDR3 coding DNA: TGTGCCAGCAGGCACAGGGGGCCCTACAATGAGCAGTTCTTC. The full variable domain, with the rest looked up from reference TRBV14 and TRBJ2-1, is EAGVTQFPSHSVIEKGQTVTLRCDPISGHDNLYWYRRVMGKEIKFLLHFVKESKQDESGMPNNRFLAERTGGTYSTLKVQPAELEDSGVYFCASRHRGPYNEQFFGPGTRLTVL.